This is a list of T cell receptor beta chains from one sample in a study of blood T cell repertoires in COVID-19. This table comes from immunoSEQ multiplex PCR, and its TCRdb copy is limited to in-frame clones, with some not included. This table has 200,000 to 250,000 clones, 70% to 90% appearing once. The sequencing input was peripheral blood. These receptors were obtained from a middle-aged man who had recovered from COVID-19. The CDR3 runs from the conserved cysteine through the conserved F or W. The D gene is left open where the match is weak. Clone size appears in some rows only: once, few, many, or a class for an expanded clone.

d_call: TRBD2; v_call: TRBV4-2; j_call: TRBJ2-1; clone_size: NA; cdr3_nt: TGTGCCAGCAGCCATGGGTCCGGGACTAGCGGGAGCGGGGAGCAGTTCTTC; cdr3_aa: CASSHGSGTSGSGEQFF
d_call: TRBD2; v_call: TRBV9; j_call: TRBJ2-1; clone_size: NA; cdr3_nt: TGTGCCAGCAGCGAGGGGACTAGCGGGTTCCCCCCCTACAATGAGCAGTTCTTC; cdr3_aa: CASSEGTSGFPPYNEQFF
d_call: TRBD2; v_call: TRBV7-6; j_call: TRBJ2-3; clone_size: few; cdr3_nt: TGTGCCAGCAGCGGGGGGGTTACAGATACGCAGTATTTT; cdr3_aa: CASSGGVTDTQYF
d_call: TRBD2; v_call: TRBV9; j_call: TRBJ2-1; clone_size: NA; cdr3_nt: TGTGCCAGCAGCGTAGAGCTAGCGGGCTTATACAATGAGCAGTTCTTC; cdr3_aa: CASSVELAGLYNEQFF
d_call: TRBD2; v_call: TRBV23-1; j_call: TRBJ2-5; clone_size: once; cdr3_nt: TGCGCCAGCAGTCCCCGCGGGACTAGCGGCCAAGAGACCCAGTACTTC; cdr3_aa: CASSPRGTSGQETQYF
d_call: NA; v_call: TRBV29-1; j_call: TRBJ1-2; clone_size: once; cdr3_nt: TGCAGCGCCGGGACATCCTTAGGCAGTGGCTACACCTTC; cdr3_aa: CSAGTSLGSGYTF
d_call: TRBD2; v_call: TRBV28; j_call: TRBJ2-5; clone_size: NA; cdr3_nt: TGTGCCAGCAGTTTAGGTAGCGGGGTCGTGGAGACCCAGTACTTC; cdr3_aa: CASSLGSGVVETQYF
d_call: TRBD1; v_call: TRBV6-1; j_call: TRBJ1-2; clone_size: NA; cdr3_nt: TGTGCCAGCAGTGAAACAGGGGGATATGGCTACACCTTC; cdr3_aa: CASSETGGYGYTF
d_call: TRBD2; v_call: TRBV27; j_call: TRBJ2-7; clone_size: few; cdr3_nt: TGTGCCAGCAGGGACGATACGGCGGGAGGCCGCCACGAGCAGTACTTC; cdr3_aa: CASRDDTAGGRHEQYF
d_call: NA; v_call: TRBV18; j_call: TRBJ1-3; clone_size: once; cdr3_nt: TGTGCCAGCTCACCCCAGGGCTCTGGAAACACCATATATTTT; cdr3_aa: CASSPQGSGNTIYF
d_call: TRBD1; v_call: TRBV5-8; j_call: TRBJ1-4; clone_size: NA; cdr3_nt: TGTGCCAGCAGCGCGGACAGGGTAACTAATGAAAAACTGTTTTTT; cdr3_aa: CASSADRVTNEKLFF
d_call: NA; v_call: TRBV10-3; j_call: TRBJ2-1; clone_size: NA; cdr3_nt: TGTGCCATCAGTCCCGGGACACATTACAATGAGCAGTTCTTC; cdr3_aa: CAISPGTHYNEQFF
d_call: TRBD2; v_call: TRBV7-2; j_call: TRBJ2-2; clone_size: once; cdr3_nt: TGTGCCAGCAGCCTCCGCGTGGGAGGGAGTACCGGGGAGCTGTTTTTT; cdr3_aa: CASSLRVGGSTGELFF
d_call: NA; v_call: TRBV19; j_call: TRBJ2-7; clone_size: NA; cdr3_nt: TGTGCCAGTAGTACCCGGGACAAGAGCGAGCAGTACTTC; cdr3_aa: CASSTRDKSEQYF
d_call: NA; v_call: TRBV11-2; j_call: TRBJ2-5; clone_size: NA; cdr3_nt: TGTGCCAGCACCTACATTCAGGGCCGGGAGACCCAGTACTTC; cdr3_aa: CASTYIQGRETQYF
d_call: TRBD2; v_call: TRBV19; j_call: TRBJ2-1; clone_size: NA; cdr3_nt: TGTGCCAGTAGTCCTAGGACTAGCGCCTACAATGAGCAGTTCTTC; cdr3_aa: CASSPRTSAYNEQFF
d_call: TRBD1; v_call: TRBV6-5; j_call: TRBJ2-4; clone_size: few; cdr3_nt: TGTGCCAGCACCCAAGGGGGCCGGGATTGGGACATTCAGTACTTC; cdr3_aa: CASTQGGRDWDIQYF
d_call: TRBD2; v_call: TRBV4-1; j_call: TRBJ2-3; clone_size: NA; cdr3_nt: TGCGCCAGCAGCCGCGGGACTAGCGCGAGCACAGATACGCAGTATTTT; cdr3_aa: CASSRGTSASTDTQYF
d_call: NA; v_call: TRBV7-6; j_call: TRBJ1-5; clone_size: NA; cdr3_nt: TGTGCCAGCAGCTTTTCCGGGCCCCAGCATTTT; cdr3_aa: CASSFSGPQHF
d_call: TRBD2; v_call: TRBV30; j_call: TRBJ2-7; clone_size: NA; cdr3_nt: TGTGCCTGGAGTAGAGTGTGGACTAGCGGGAGAATGAGCGAGCAGTACTTC; cdr3_aa: CAWSRVWTSGRMSEQYF
d_call: TRBD1; v_call: TRBV4-1; j_call: TRBJ1-2; clone_size: NA; cdr3_nt: TGCGCCAGCAGCCAAGGATTAGGGACAGACTATGGCTACACCTTC; cdr3_aa: CASSQGLGTDYGYTF
d_call: TRBD1; v_call: TRBV13; j_call: TRBJ1-6; clone_size: few; cdr3_nt: TGTGCCAGCAGCTCCCGGGACAGGGCCACCTATAATTCACCCCTCCACTTT; cdr3_aa: CASSSRDRATYNSPLHF
d_call: TRBD2; v_call: TRBV5-1; j_call: TRBJ2-2; clone_size: NA; cdr3_nt: TGCGCCAGCAGCTTGGTCCTAGCGGACACCGGGGAGCTGTTTTTT; cdr3_aa: CASSLVLADTGELFF
d_call: NA; v_call: TRBV18; j_call: TRBJ1-6; clone_size: NA; cdr3_nt: TGTGCCAGCTCACCAAAAAGGGAGAATTCACCCCTCCACTTT; cdr3_aa: CASSPKRENSPLHF
d_call: NA; v_call: TRBV27; j_call: TRBJ1-6; clone_size: NA; cdr3_nt: TGTGCCAGCAGTTTTTTCAGGGTTTACGCACCCCTCCACTTT; cdr3_aa: CASSFFRVYAPLHF
d_call: NA; v_call: TRBV28; j_call: TRBJ1-1; clone_size: NA; cdr3_nt: TGTGCCAGCAGTTTCGGACTGTTCATCAATTTTCGAGCTTTCTTT; cdr3_aa: CASSFGLFINFRAFF
d_call: NA; v_call: TRBV10-3; j_call: TRBJ1-6; clone_size: NA; cdr3_nt: TGTGCCATCAGTGAGTCGGGACAAAATAATAATTCACCCCTCCACTTT; cdr3_aa: CAISESGQNNNSPLHF
d_call: TRBD1; v_call: TRBV9; j_call: TRBJ1-5; clone_size: NA; cdr3_nt: TGTGCCAGCAGCGCGGGACAGACAGATCAGCCCCAGCATTTT; cdr3_aa: CASSAGQTDQPQHF
d_call: NA; v_call: TRBV2; j_call: TRBJ1-5; clone_size: few; cdr3_nt: TGTGCCAGCAGTCAACAGGGTGTGGGGCCCCAGCATTTT; cdr3_aa: CASSQQGVGPQHF
d_call: TRBD2; v_call: TRBV19; j_call: TRBJ2-3; clone_size: NA; cdr3_nt: TGTGCCAGTTCGGGACTAGCGGGAAGCACAGATACGCAGTATTTT; cdr3_aa: CASSGLAGSTDTQYF
d_call: NA; v_call: TRBV28; j_call: TRBJ2-1; clone_size: once; cdr3_nt: TGTGCCAGCAGTTACCCGGCGGACTACAATGAGCAGTTCTTC; cdr3_aa: CASSYPADYNEQFF
d_call: NA; v_call: TRBV10-3; j_call: TRBJ1-2; clone_size: NA; cdr3_nt: TGTGCCATCATGGAGGGTAATAACTATGGCTACACCTTC; cdr3_aa: CAIMEGNNYGYTF
d_call: NA; v_call: TRBV15; j_call: TRBJ2-2; clone_size: once; cdr3_nt: TGTGCCACCAGCAGGCTACTAGCGAACACCGGGGAGCTGTTTTTT; cdr3_aa: CATSRLLANTGELFF
d_call: TRBD1; v_call: TRBV5-1; j_call: TRBJ1-2; clone_size: once; cdr3_nt: TGCGCCAGCAGCTTGGGACAGGGTTTAGGCTACACCTTC; cdr3_aa: CASSLGQGLGYTF
d_call: NA; v_call: TRBV7-8; j_call: TRBJ2-7; clone_size: NA; cdr3_nt: TGTGCCAGCAGTTCCGGCCTAGGATCCTACGAGCAGTACTTC; cdr3_aa: CASSSGLGSYEQYF
d_call: TRBD1; v_call: TRBV2; j_call: TRBJ1-6; clone_size: NA; cdr3_nt: TGTGCCAGCAGTGACAGGACAGGGCATTCACCCCTCCACTTT; cdr3_aa: CASSDRTGHSPLHF
d_call: NA; v_call: TRBV9; j_call: TRBJ2-5; clone_size: NA; cdr3_nt: TGTGCCAGCAGCGTCTCAGTATCCCCCGAAGAGACCCAGTACTTC; cdr3_aa: CASSVSVSPEETQYF
d_call: NA; v_call: TRBV3-1/TRBV3-2; j_call: TRBJ2-2; clone_size: few; cdr3_nt: TGTGCCAGCAGCCAAGATCTTCGAGACACCGGGGAGCTGTTTTTT; cdr3_aa: CASSQDLRDTGELFF
d_call: NA; v_call: TRBV18; j_call: TRBJ2-4; clone_size: NA; cdr3_nt: TGTGCCAGCTCACCAAAAGGGGGGGATGGCAAAAACATTCAGTACTTC; cdr3_aa: CASSPKGGDGKNIQYF
d_call: NA; v_call: TRBV18; j_call: TRBJ2-2; clone_size: NA; cdr3_nt: TGTGCCAGCTCACTAGACACCGGGGAGCTGTTTTTT; cdr3_aa: CASSLDTGELFF
d_call: NA; v_call: TRBV28; j_call: TRBJ1-2; clone_size: many; cdr3_nt: TGTGCCAGCAGTTTACCCGCGGTTTTAAACTATGGCTACACCTTC; cdr3_aa: CASSLPAVLNYGYTF
d_call: TRBD2; v_call: TRBV5-1; j_call: TRBJ2-3; clone_size: NA; cdr3_nt: TGCGCCAGCAGCTTGCCGGGACTAGCGGCCACAGATACGCAGTATTTT; cdr3_aa: CASSLPGLAATDTQYF
d_call: TRBD1; v_call: TRBV28; j_call: TRBJ1-6; clone_size: NA; cdr3_nt: TGTGCCAGCCGCCCTGAGGGCAGGGGGCTTTCACCCCTCCACTTT; cdr3_aa: CASRPEGRGLSPLHF
d_call: NA; v_call: TRBV28; j_call: TRBJ1-6; clone_size: NA; cdr3_nt: TGTGCCAGCAAATTACAGGGTCGCTATAATTCACCCCTCCACTTT; cdr3_aa: CASKLQGRYNSPLHF
d_call: NA; v_call: TRBV4-2; j_call: TRBJ1-5; clone_size: NA; cdr3_nt: TGTGCCAGCAGCCAAGATCGCGGCAATCAGCCCCAGCATTTT; cdr3_aa: CASSQDRGNQPQHF
d_call: TRBD1; v_call: TRBV9; j_call: TRBJ2-2; clone_size: NA; cdr3_nt: TGTGCCAGCAGCGTAGCTGGGACAGACACCGGGGAGCTGTTTTTT; cdr3_aa: CASSVAGTDTGELFF
d_call: TRBD2; v_call: TRBV14; j_call: TRBJ2-3; clone_size: NA; cdr3_nt: TGTGCCAGCAGCCAACCGAGCCTAGGGACTAGCGGGAGCACAGATACGCAGTATTTT; cdr3_aa: CASSQPSLGTSGSTDTQYF
d_call: TRBD2; v_call: TRBV5-4; j_call: TRBJ2-2; clone_size: NA; cdr3_nt: TGTGCCAGCAGAAATCCGGGACTAGCGGACACCGGGGAGCTGTTTTTT; cdr3_aa: CASRNPGLADTGELFF
d_call: TRBD2; v_call: TRBV27; j_call: TRBJ2-1; clone_size: once; cdr3_nt: TGTGCCAGCAGTCCGCCAAAAGGACTAGCGGGAGGCAATGAGCAGTTCTTC; cdr3_aa: CASSPPKGLAGGNEQFF
d_call: TRBD1; v_call: TRBV7-9; j_call: TRBJ1-6; clone_size: NA; cdr3_nt: TGTGCCAGCAGCCCTGATACAGGGGCACCCCTCCACTTT; cdr3_aa: CASSPDTGAPLHF
d_call: NA; v_call: TRBV11-2; j_call: TRBJ2-7; clone_size: few; cdr3_nt: TGTGCCAGCACCACCATTAGCAGCAGCTCCTACGAGCAGTACTTC; cdr3_aa: CASTTISSSSYEQYF